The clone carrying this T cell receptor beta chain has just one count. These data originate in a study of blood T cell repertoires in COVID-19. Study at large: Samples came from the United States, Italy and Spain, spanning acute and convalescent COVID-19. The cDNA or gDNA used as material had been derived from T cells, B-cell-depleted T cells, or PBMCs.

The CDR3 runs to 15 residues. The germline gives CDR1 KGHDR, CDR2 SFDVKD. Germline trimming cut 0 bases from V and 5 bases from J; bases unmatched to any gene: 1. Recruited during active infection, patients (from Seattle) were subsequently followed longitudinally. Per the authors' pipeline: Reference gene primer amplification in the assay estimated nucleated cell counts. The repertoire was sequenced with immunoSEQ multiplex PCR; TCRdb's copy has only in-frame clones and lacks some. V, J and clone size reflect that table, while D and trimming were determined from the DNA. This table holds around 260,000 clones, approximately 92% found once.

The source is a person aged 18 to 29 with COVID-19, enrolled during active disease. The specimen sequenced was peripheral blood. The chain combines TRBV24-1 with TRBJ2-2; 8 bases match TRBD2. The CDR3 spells CATSDLSSGTGELFF. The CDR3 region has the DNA TGTGCCACCAGTGATTTGTCTAGCGGGACCGGGGAGCTGTTTTTT.